The 13 T cell receptor beta chains in this list originate from one sample, sequenced in a study of neurological immune-mediated disorders. One entry per CDR3 protein results from TCRdb running MiXCR on the 5' RACE reads. The repertoire holds 26,000 or so distinct CDR3 sequences, with about 6.9% as singletons. Sequenced: PBMCs. These receptors all come from a woman aged 45-65 years in good health.

This clonotype was observed at least ten times. The chain has TRBV5-1 and TRBJ2-2; 10 positions match TRBD2. This CDR3 has 14 residues. V was clipped by 6 bases and J by 6 bases; unmatched bases: 5. Germline loops: CDR1 SGHRS, CDR2 YFSETQ. This chain's CDR3 is CASKAGGPSGELFF. In nucleotides, the CDR3 is TGCGCCAGCAAAGCGGGAGGGCCATCCGGGGAGCTGTTTTTT.

This clonotype was counted many times. The chain combines TRBV5-8 with TRBJ2-7; the D gene is possibly TRBD1 (6 bases). This CDR3 is 15 amino acids long. CDR1 SGHTS and CDR2 YDEGEE come from the germline V gene. Trimming removed 6 bases from V and 1 base from J, with 17 bases in between. CDR3 protein: CASTLVWGRSYEQYF. The DNA for the CDR3 is TGTGCCAGCACGCTAGTCTGGGGGCGTTCCTACGAGCAGTACTTC.

This clonotype was detected many times. V gene TRBV7-2 combines with J gene TRBJ2-7, with a tentative D call TRBD2 (5 bases). Germline V gene data show CDR1 as SGHTA and CDR2 as FQGNSA. The CDR3 totals 15 residues. The V end was cut by 5 bases, the J end by 1 base, with 15 bases between. The CDR3 reads CASSPPGFKSYEQYF. CDR3 DNA: TGTGCCAGCAGCCCACCGGGGTTCAAATCCTACGAGCAGTACTTC.

This clonotype showed up many times. This chain links TRBV5-1 with TRBJ2-7, with D unclear. The CDR3 is made up of 13 amino acids. Germline V CDR1 and CDR2: SGHRS, YFSETQ. Trimming cost V 0 bases and J 3 bases, with 7 bases left between them. The CDR3 coding sequence is TGCGCCAGCAGCTTGGAAGTAAACTACGAGCAGTACTTC. Its protein product is CASSLEVNYEQYF.

This clonotype was observed many times. This sequence joins TRBV12-3 or TRBV12-4 and TRBJ2-7; TRBD1 is a possible D gene (5 bases). The CDR3 has 11 amino acids. V was shortened by 7 bases and J by 6 bases, with 10 bases between the two germline ends. The chain's CDR3 is CASTLGAEQYF. DNA of the CDR3: TGTGCCAGCACCCTAGGGGCCGAGCAGTACTTC.

This clonotype was seen repeatedly, ten times or more. The chain employs TRBV5-4 and TRBJ1-1, with unresolved D. V dropped 4 bases and J dropped 1 base, with 8 bases sitting between them. The CDR3 sequence is 13 residues long. CDR1 is SGHNT, CDR2 YYREEE, per germline (reference sequence). CDR3 region: CASSREGNTEAFF. The CDR3 DNA is TGTGCCAGCAGCCGTGAGGGGAACACTGAAGCTTTCTTT.

This clonotype was seen repeatedly, ten times or more. The V call is TRBV5-1, the J call TRBJ2-5; D is possibly TRBD1 (5 bases). This CDR3 has 15 residues. Germline CDR1 and CDR2: SGHRS and YFSETQ. V was pared by 5 bases and J by 4 bases, with 18 bases between. The CDR3 loop reads CASRVWGYSSETQYF. Here the CDR3 DNA reads TGCGCCAGCAGAGTATGGGGCTATTCCTCAGAGACCCAGTACTTC.

This clonotype was recorded at least ten times. V is TRBV10-3 and J is TRBJ2-7, with 9 positions matching TRBD2. Trimming cost V 6 bases and J 2 bases; bases outside gene matches: 8. Germline V gene data show CDR1 as ENHRY and CDR2 as SYGVKD. The CDR3 totals 15 residues. CDR3 residues: CAISGSSGATYEQYF. The CDR3 bases are TGTGCCATCAGCGGGTCTAGCGGGGCTACCTACGAGCAGTACTTC.

The sample holds many counts of this clonotype. V gene TRBV19 combines with J gene TRBJ2-5; 9 nucleotides match TRBD1. This CDR3 is 13 amino acids long. The V gene's germline CDR1 is LNHDA and CDR2 SQIVND (reference sequence). The junction had 1 base not matched to a gene; V was cut back by 8 bases and J by 0 bases. CDR3 in amino acids: CASGQGYQETQYF. CDR3 DNA: TGTGCCAGTGGACAGGGGTACCAAGAGACCCAGTACTTC.

This clonotype was observed many times. V gene TRBV29-1 combines with J gene TRBJ2-1; TRBD2 might be the D (7 bases). The V and J ends lost 4 bases and 8 bases respectively, with 12 bases between them. The CDR3 runs 12 residues. Germline lookup yields CDR1 SQVTM and CDR2 ANQGSEA. The CDR3 DNA reads as TGCAGCGTTGGGGAGGGGGTGGATGAGCAGTTCTTC. Residues: CSVGEGVDEQFF.

This clonotype was recorded many times. This chain links TRBV6-5 with TRBJ1-2; 9 bases line up with TRBD1. V lost 5 bases to trimming and J lost 4 bases; unmatched junction nucleotides: 5. This CDR3 is 14 amino acids long. Germline-derived CDR1 and CDR2 are MNHEY and SVGAGI. CDR3 loop: CASSETGGGYGYTF. The CDR3 bases are TGTGCCAGCAGTGAAACAGGGGGCGGCTATGGCTACACCTTC.

This clonotype was counted only a few times. J is TRBJ2-5 and V is TRBV5-5, with D possibly matching TRBD1 (5 bases). This CDR3 has 15 amino acids. Deletions cut 3 bases from V and 1 base from J, with 13 bases between. The V gene's germline CDR1 is SGHKS and CDR2 YYEKEE (reference sequence). DNA for the CDR3: TGTGCCAGCAGCTCTAAGACAGTCCCCCAAGAGACCCAGTACTTC. It translates to CASSSKTVPQETQYF.

Many counts were recorded for this clonotype. The chain carries TRBV7-9 and TRBJ2-4, with 14 positions matching TRBD2. After removal of 6 bases from V and 0 bases from J, the junction contained 7 bases not matched to a gene. CDR1 SEHNR and CDR2 FQNEAQ come from the germline V gene (reference sequence). CDR3 length equals 18 residues. CDR3 nucleotides: TGTGCCAGCAGTCTGACTAGCGGGGGGGTATTAGCCAAAAACATTCAGTACTTC. This gives the protein CASSLTSGGVLAKNIQYF.